What follows are 27 T cell receptor beta chains derived from one specimen sequenced in a study of chemoradiotherapy in HPV16-positive cancers. TCRdb's copy holds only in-frame clones and misses some; the assay was immunoSEQ multiplex PCR. The sample yields 3,500 to 5,000 clones, about 81% seen once. Here the sequenced sample was tumor tissue, taken from a patient who underwent chemoradiotherapy. The receptors shown here come from a human donor with HPV-associated anogenital cancer.

This chain's CDR3 is CASSPRPGVAKNIQYF. DNA of the CDR3: TGTGCCAGCAGCCCCCGCCCCGGGGTGGCCAAAAACATTCAGTACTTC. The V gene is TRBV11-1, the J gene TRBJ2-4; weak D call: TRBD2 (5 bases). The CDR3 is made up of 16 amino acids. The ends were cut back, 5 bases at V and 1 base at J, with 15 bases in the middle. From germline, CDR1 is SGHAT and CDR2 FQDESV (reference sequence). Full variable domain (outside the CDR3, taken from reference TRBV11-1 and TRBJ2-4): EAEVAQSPRYKITEKSQAVAFWCDPISGHATLYWYRQILGQGPELLVQFQDESVVDDSQLPKDRFSAERLKGVDSTLKIQPAELGDSAMYLCASSPRPGVAKNIQYFGAGTRLSVL.

The V call is TRBV2, the J call TRBJ2-7; 9 nucleotides line up with TRBD2. The germline V gene encodes CDR1 SNHLY and CDR2 FYNNEI. V lost 7 bases, J lost 0 bases, and 4 bases stayed unmatched. CDR3 length equals 14 residues. DNA of the CDR3: TGTGCCAGCACGCGGACTAGCGCCTCCTACGAGCAGTACTTC. Amino acids: CASTRTSASYEQYF.

The V call is TRBV19, the J call TRBJ1-2; no reliable D call. The V gene lost 3 bases and the J gene lost 7 bases, with 15 bases spanning the gap. Germline CDR1 is LNHDA and CDR2 is SQIVND (reference sequence). This CDR3 spans 14 amino acids. CDR3 in DNA: TGTGCCAGTAGTATGTTCACGGGAGGAGGTGGCTACACCTTC. Translated, it gives CASSMFTGGGGYTF.

The gene calls are TRBV7-2 and TRBJ1-3; D not certain. This CDR3 has 14 amino acids. Germline CDR1 and CDR2: SGHTA and FQGNSA. Trimming took 4 bases from V and 0 from J, leaving 7 bases between them. This CDR3 reads CASSWGTSGNTIYF. CDR3 nucleotides: TGTGCCAGCAGCTGGGGTACCTCTGGAAACACCATATATTTT.

The chain is built from TRBV5-4 and TRBJ2-1; 12 positions match TRBD2. This CDR3 has 15 amino acids. V lost 3 bases and J lost 7; bases outside the gene matches: 5. Germline CDR1 SGHNT, CDR2 YYREEE (reference sequence). The DNA of the CDR3 is TGTGCCAGCAGCTCGGGACTAGCGGGTAGAAATGAGCAGTTCTTC. It codes for CASSSGLAGRNEQFF. Based on the CDR3 plus reference TRBV5-4 and TRBJ2-1, the full variable domain is ETGVTQSPTHLIKTRGQQVTLRCSSQSGHNTVSWYQQALGQGPQFIFQYYREEENGRGNFPPRFSGLQFPNYSSELNVNALELDDSALYLCASSSGLAGRNEQFFGPGTRLTVL.

The gene calls are TRBV7-9 and TRBJ2-5; 10 bases map to TRBD1. The J call may be mistaken, given a closer DNA end match to TRBJ2-7. CDR1 is SEHNR, CDR2 FQNEAQ, per germline (reference sequence). The CDR3 sequence is 15 residues long. CDR3 residues: CASSRGGTGAYEQYF. CDR3 DNA sequence: TGTGCCAGCAGCAGGGGGGGGACAGGGGCCTACGAGCAGTACTTC.

CDR3 nucleotides: TGTGCCAGCAGCTTGGCGCCTAGGAGCAATCAGCCCCAGCATTTT. It specifies CASSLAPRSNQPQHF. V gene TRBV5-6 combines with J gene TRBJ1-5; D not certain. Germline CDR1 and CDR2: SGHDT and YYEEEE. The V and J ends lost 0 bases and 1 base respectively, with 8 bases between them. There are 15 residues in the CDR3.

This chain joins TRBV9 and TRBJ1-1; a possible D gene is TRBD1 (5 bases). Germline CDR1 is SGDLS and CDR2 is YYNGEE. Trimming shortened V by 4 bases and J by 5 bases, and 18 bases separated the two germline ends. The CDR3 has 15 amino acids. CDR3 nucleotides: TGTGCCAGCAGCCCTCGGGGGAGACTCGAGACTGAAGCTTTCTTT. Translating it yields CASSPRGRLETEAFF.

By sample share, this clone is medium-sized. This chain connects TRBV6-1 to TRBJ1-2; perhaps TRBD1 as D (5 bases). This CDR3 comprises 12 residues. V was trimmed by 4 bases and J by 5 bases, leaving 8 bases between them. Germline assignment: CDR1 MNHNS and CDR2 SASEGT. The DNA for the CDR3 is TGTGCCAGCAGTGCGGCAGGGTATGGCTACACCTTC. This sequence encodes CASSAAGYGYTF.

V is TRBV6-6 and J is TRBJ2-7; 10 bases align to TRBD1. The germline gives CDR1 MNHNY, CDR2 SVGAGI (reference sequence). This CDR3 region has 14 residues. Germline trimming cut 0 bases from V and 7 bases from J; bases unmatched to any gene: 3. The CDR3 nucleotides read TGTGCCAGCAGTTACTCCGGGACAGGGGATGAGCAGTACTTC. The encoded protein is CASSYSGTGDEQYF.

The J gene is TRBJ2-1, the V gene TRBV7-6; 7 nucleotides align to TRBD1. Losses at the gene ends were 4 bases for V and 4 bases for J; bases not matched to a gene: 10. The V gene's germline CDR1 is SGHVS and CDR2 FNYEAQ. There are 16 residues in the CDR3. This CDR3 reads CASSWGQYSAYNEQFF. The CDR3 DNA reads TGTGCCAGCAGCTGGGGACAGTATTCGGCTTACAATGAGCAGTTCTTC.

CDR3 DNA: TGTGCCAGTAGTCAACAGGGAAACACCATATATTTT. Its translation is CASSQQGNTIYF. This sequence joins TRBV19 and TRBJ1-3, with D unresolved. The CDR3 has 12 amino acids. CDR1 is LNHDA, CDR2 SQIVND, per germline (reference sequence). V lost 5 bases, J lost 4 bases, and 6 bases lay in between.

The V and J genes are TRBV10-1 and TRBJ1-5; D is unresolved. This CDR3 region has 13 residues. V lost 2 bases, J lost 8 bases, and 10 bases lay in between. Germline values: CDR1 WNHNN, CDR2 SYGVQD (reference sequence). CDR3 protein: CASSEAVGEPQHF. The CDR3, as DNA: TGCGCCAGCAGTGAGGCCGTCGGGGAGCCCCAGCATTTT.

This clone has more than one count but fewer than ten. The chain is built from TRBV6-1 and TRBJ2-2; D might be TRBD2 (6 bases). From germline, CDR1 is MNHNS and CDR2 SASEGT. Trimming pared 4 bases from V and 0 bases from J, leaving 6 bases between. The CDR3 loop spans 14 amino acids. The CDR3 loop reads CASSGLANTGELFF. Here the CDR3 DNA reads TGTGCCAGCAGTGGACTAGCGAACACCGGGGAGCTGTTTTTT.

V is TRBV4-2 and J is TRBJ2-1, with D possibly TRBD2 on 5 matching bases. V was clipped by 0 bases and J by 14 bases, with 14 bases between them. The CDR3 loop spans 13 amino acids. CDR1 and CDR2 from the germline V gene are LGHNA and YNFKEQ. Written as DNA, the CDR3 is TGTGCCAGCAGCCAAGATCATCGGGGTGACAAGTTCTTC. The encoded protein is CASSQDHRGDKFF.

This chain links TRBV19 with TRBJ1-2; maybe TRBD1 (5 bases). This CDR3 has 12 residues. The germline V gene has CDR1 LNHDA and CDR2 SQIVND (reference sequence). The V gene lost 3 bases and the J gene lost 6 bases, with 8 bases spanning the gap. The CDR3 sequence is CASSIGGDGYTF. CDR3 nucleotide sequence: TGTGCCAGTAGTATCGGGGGGGATGGCTACACCTTC.

This chain joins TRBV5-5 and TRBJ2-2, with TRBD2 matching 12 bases. This CDR3 has 18 residues. Germline assignment: CDR1 SGHKS and CDR2 YYEKEE (reference sequence). The V and J ends lost 2 bases and 1 base, in that order; junction bases with no gene match: 6. The CDR3 reads CASSFDLAGGLNTGELFF. Written as DNA, the CDR3 is TGTGCCAGCAGCTTTGACCTAGCGGGAGGGCTGAACACCGGGGAGCTGTTTTTT.

The chain combines TRBV7-8 with TRBJ2-5, with TRBD1 matching 7 bases. The V gene end was trimmed by 4 bases and the J gene end by 5 bases; junction bases not matched to a gene: 7. The CDR3 sequence is 14 residues long. CDR1 is SGHVS, CDR2 FQNEAQ, per germline. CDR3 DNA sequence: TGTGCCAGCAGCTCCAGGACAGGCCCGGAGACCCAGTACTTC. It yields the protein CASSSRTGPETQYF.

The gene calls are TRBV10-1 and TRBJ2-5; 8 positions match TRBD2. CDR1 and CDR2 (germline): WNHNN, SYGVQD (reference sequence). This CDR3 comprises 16 residues. V shed 4 bases and J 0 bases; nucleotides not matched to a gene: 7. CDR3 sequence (DNA): TGCGCCAGCAGTGCCGGAACTAGCGGAAACCAAGAGACCCAGTACTTC. Translating it yields CASSAGTSGNQETQYF.

This clone appeared a few times. The genes are TRBV7-9 and TRBJ1-1; D gene uncertain. Trimming removed 3 bases at V and 1 base at J, with 6 bases between. This CDR3 has 13 residues. The germline V gene has CDR1 SEHNR and CDR2 FQNEAQ (reference sequence). CDR3 loop: CASSLYRNTEAFF. CDR3 DNA: TGTGCCAGCAGCTTGTACAGGAACACTGAAGCTTTCTTT.

V is TRBV6-1 and J is TRBJ1-1, with 8 positions matching TRBD1. The junction had 7 bases not matched to a gene; V was cut back by 6 bases and J by 4 bases. Per the germline V gene, CDR1 is MNHNS and CDR2 is SASEGT. This CDR3 region has 14 residues. CDR3 nucleotides: TGTGCCAGCAGGAGGCACAGGGGGAGCACTGAAGCTTTCTTT. This codes for CASRRHRGSTEAFF.

CDR3: CASSQSGGLAEKLFF. In nucleotides, the CDR3 is TGTGCCAGCAGCCAATCGGGCGGACTGGCAGAAAAACTGTTTTTT. The chain joins TRBV16 to TRBJ1-4; the D is unclear. The V and J ends lost 0 bases and 8 bases respectively, with 13 bases between them. Germline CDR1 reads KGHSY; CDR2 reads FQNENV. This CDR3 has 15 residues.

V usage is TRBV5-8 and J usage is TRBJ2-7; possible D gene TRBD1, 6 bases. Germline V gene sequence: CDR1 SGHTS, CDR2 YDEGEE. The CDR3 runs 16 residues. The V gene lost 8 bases and the J gene lost 5 bases, with 26 bases spanning the gap. For the CDR3, the DNA is TGTGCCAGTAACAGAACCCAGGGGAGCACGAGGAACGAGCAGTACTTC. This gives the protein CASNRTQGSTRNEQYF.

V gene TRBV30 combines with J gene TRBJ1-2, with D possibly being TRBD1 (5 bases). Trimming shortened V by 0 bases and J by 0 bases, and 11 bases separated the two germline ends. CDR1 and CDR2 from the germline V gene are GTSNPN and SVGIG (reference sequence). The CDR3 has 15 amino acids. The CDR3 nucleotides read TGTGCCTGGAGTGTTGGTGGGGGAACTAACTATGGCTACACCTTC. Residues: CAWSVGGGTNYGYTF.

V is TRBV7-3 and J is TRBJ1-1; D not resolved. Germline values: CDR1 SGHTA, CDR2 FQGTGA. The CDR3 is 15 residues long. Deletions cut 2 bases from V and 1 base from J, with 11 bases between. The CDR3: CASSLSRASNTEAFF. The DNA of the CDR3 is TGTGCCAGCAGCTTATCGAGGGCATCGAACACTGAAGCTTTCTTT.

CDR3 in DNA: TGTGCCAGCAGTGAATACGTCGGTTCAGCCCAGTACTTC. It codes for CASSEYVGSAQYF. V gene TRBV25-1 combines with J gene TRBJ2-7, with D unclear. V was shortened by 0 bases and J by 10 bases, with 13 bases between the two germline ends. From germline, CDR1 is MGHDK and CDR2 SYGVNS. The CDR3 has 13 amino acids.

This sequence joins TRBV6-6 and TRBJ2-3, with 8 bases lining up with TRBD2. Germline assignment: CDR1 MNHNY and CDR2 SVGAGI (reference sequence). The CDR3 covers 16 residues. V lost 0 bases, J lost 2 bases, and 4 bases stayed unmatched. CDR3 amino acids: CASSYSREALTDTQYF. For the CDR3, the DNA is TGTGCCAGCAGTTACTCGCGGGAGGCCCTCACAGATACGCAGTATTTT.